This TCR beta chain was sequenced for a study of T cells in Graves' hyperthyroidism and ophthalmopathy. Study results and limitations: Median prediction lead before ophthalmopathy onset was 5 to 7.5 months with the model.

Only a few counts were recorded for this clonotype. The antigen is undetermined. RNA transcripts yielded amplified TCR beta CDR3 regions. Primed by the HTBI set, a first-round RT-PCR was run on the TCR CDR3. TCRdb called the multiplex PCR reads again in MiXCR, with one record for every CDR3 protein. The repertoire includes hundreds of thousands of distinct CDR3 sequences, about 19% of them detected once, and roughly 17% sits in the top ten. Diagnoses used clinical symptoms, serum thyroxine and TRAb, thyroid ultrasound and orbital computed tomography. This sequence was found in a woman aged 45-60 years with Graves' hyperthyroidism that later progressed to Graves' ophthalmopathy. The sequenced material came from blood.

The CDR3 region is CASTWGGLDLHF. The CDR3 DNA reads TGTGCCAGCACTTGGGGGGGGCTAGACCTCCACTTT. J is TRBJ1-6 and V is TRBV6-2 or TRBV6-3; a weak D match, TRBD1 (6 bases). V was shortened by 7 bases and J by 15 bases, with 16 bases between the two germline ends. CDR1 and CDR2 (germline): MNHEY, SVGEGT. CDR3 length: 12 amino acids.